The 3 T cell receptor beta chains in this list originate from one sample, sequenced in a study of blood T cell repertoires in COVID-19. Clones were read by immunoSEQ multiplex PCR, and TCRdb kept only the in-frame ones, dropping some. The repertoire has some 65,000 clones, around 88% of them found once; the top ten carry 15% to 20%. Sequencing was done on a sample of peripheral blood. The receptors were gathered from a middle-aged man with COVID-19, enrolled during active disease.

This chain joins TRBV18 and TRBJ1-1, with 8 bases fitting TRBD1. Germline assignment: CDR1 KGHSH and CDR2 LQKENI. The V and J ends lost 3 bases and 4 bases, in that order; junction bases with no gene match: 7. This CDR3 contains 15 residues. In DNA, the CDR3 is TGTGCCAGCTCACCGGACAGGGCTATGGGCACTGAAGCTTTCTTT. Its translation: CASSPDRAMGTEAFF.

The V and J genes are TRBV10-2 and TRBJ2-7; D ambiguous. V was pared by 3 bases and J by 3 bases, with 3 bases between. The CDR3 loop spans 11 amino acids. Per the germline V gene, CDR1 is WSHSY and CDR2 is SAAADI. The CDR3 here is CASSDVYEQYF. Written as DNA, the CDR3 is TGCGCCAGCAGTGACGTCTACGAGCAGTACTTC.

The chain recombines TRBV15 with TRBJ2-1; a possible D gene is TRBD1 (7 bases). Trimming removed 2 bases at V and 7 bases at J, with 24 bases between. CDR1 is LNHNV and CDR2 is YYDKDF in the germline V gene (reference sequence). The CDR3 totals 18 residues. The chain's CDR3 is CATSRRGPGGSPLNEQFF. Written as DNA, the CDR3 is TGTGCCACCAGCAGACGGGGGCCAGGGGGATCCCCGTTGAATGAGCAGTTCTTC.